This TCR beta chain was sequenced for a study of blood T cell repertoires in COVID-19. Study as a whole: The samples span acute and convalescent COVID-19 from the United States, Italy and Spain.

This CDR3 spans 17 amino acids. V dropped 5 bases and J dropped 2 bases, with 21 bases sitting between them. The germline gives CDR1 MNHEY, CDR2 SMNVEV (reference sequence). Original handling: Nucleated cell counts were estimated from reference gene primer amplification. Sequencing was performed with immunoSEQ multiplex PCR; in TCRdb, only in-frame clones are kept and a portion is missing. V and J calls and clone size follow that table, whereas D and trimming were derived from the DNA. The sample shows 300,000 or so clones, under 90% of them seen only once. The receptor comes from a woman in her fifties or sixties who had been exposed to COVID-19. The V gene is TRBV27, the J gene TRBJ2-5; unclear D gene. Source material: PBMCs or T cells enriched from blood (not recorded which). The CDR3 region has the DNA TGTGCCAGCAGTCCCCGTGTTAGCTCTCGGTGGCAAGAGACCCAGTACTTC. Translating gives CASSPRVSSRWQETQYF.